This T cell receptor beta chain comes out of a study of shared clonotypes between healthy human individuals. Findings of the study overall: It was the few donors that limited the genetic and exposure-history diversity represented.

With regard to this clone: As yet, its antigen is unknown.

CD45RO negativity and positive selection for CCR7 defined naive CD8 cells, a population that excluded terminally differentiated effector memory CD45RA+ cells. Every donor, a Caucasian adult, lived in Nashville, Tennessee. Tens of thousands of T cell genomes, or roughly 200 ng DNA, went into the sorted-subset replicate PCRs. Profiling relied on immunoSEQ multiplex PCR, and the TCRdb table lists in-frame clones only, not all of them. Here the sample spans about 2 million clones, roughly 95% being singletons. V lost 7 bases, J lost 0 bases, and 7 bases lay in between. This CDR3 contains 13 residues. Per the germline V gene, CDR1 is MNHNY and CDR2 is SVGAGI (reference sequence).

The TCR was taken from a man between 18 and 29 years old in good health. Sequenced input: naive CD8+ T cells sorted from blood. The chain recombines TRBV6-6 with TRBJ1-5, with D unclear. The DNA for the CDR3 is TGTGCCAGCACCGACTATAGCAATCAGCCCCAGCATTTT. It yields the protein CASTDYSNQPQHF.